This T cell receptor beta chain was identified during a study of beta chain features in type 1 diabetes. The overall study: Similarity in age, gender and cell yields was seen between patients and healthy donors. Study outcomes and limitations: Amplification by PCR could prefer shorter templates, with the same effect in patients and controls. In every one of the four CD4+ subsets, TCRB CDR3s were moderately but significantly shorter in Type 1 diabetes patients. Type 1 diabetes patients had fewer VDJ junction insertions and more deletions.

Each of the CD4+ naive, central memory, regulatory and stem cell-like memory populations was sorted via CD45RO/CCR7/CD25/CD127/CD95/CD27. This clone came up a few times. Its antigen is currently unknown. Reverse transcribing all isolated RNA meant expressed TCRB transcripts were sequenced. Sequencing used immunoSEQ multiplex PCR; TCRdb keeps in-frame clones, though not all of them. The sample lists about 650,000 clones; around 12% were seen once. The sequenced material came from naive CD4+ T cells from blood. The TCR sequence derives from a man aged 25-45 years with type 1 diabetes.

The CDR3: CASSTGQVAYGYTF. The DNA for the CDR3 is TGCGCCAGCAGCACTGGACAGGTTGCTTATGGCTACACCTTC. The gene calls are TRBV5-1 and TRBJ1-2; 7 bases align to TRBD1. The CDR3 covers 14 residues. The germline V gene encodes CDR1 SGHRS and CDR2 YFSETQ. The ends lost 4 bases at V and 5 bases at J; junction bases unmatched: 8.